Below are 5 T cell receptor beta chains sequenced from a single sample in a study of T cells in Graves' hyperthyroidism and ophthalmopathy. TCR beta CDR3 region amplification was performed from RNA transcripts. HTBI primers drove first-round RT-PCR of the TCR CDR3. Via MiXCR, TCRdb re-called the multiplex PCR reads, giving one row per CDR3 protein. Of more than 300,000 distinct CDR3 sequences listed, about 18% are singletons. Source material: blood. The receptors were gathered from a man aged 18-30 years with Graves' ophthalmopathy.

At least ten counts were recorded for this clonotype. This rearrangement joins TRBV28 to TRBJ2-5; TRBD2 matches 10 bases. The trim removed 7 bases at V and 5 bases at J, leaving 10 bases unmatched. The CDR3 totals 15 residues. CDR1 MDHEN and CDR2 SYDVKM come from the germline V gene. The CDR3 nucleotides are TGTGCCAGCACCTTCCAGCGGGGGGGGGGGGAGACCCAGTACTTC. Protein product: CASTFQRGGGETQYF.

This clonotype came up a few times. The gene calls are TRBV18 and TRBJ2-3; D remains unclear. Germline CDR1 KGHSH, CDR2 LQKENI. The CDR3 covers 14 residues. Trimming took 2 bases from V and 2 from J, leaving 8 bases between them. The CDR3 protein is CASSPESSTDTQYF. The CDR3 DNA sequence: TGTGCCAGCTCACCAGAATCCTCCACAGATACGCAGTATTTT.

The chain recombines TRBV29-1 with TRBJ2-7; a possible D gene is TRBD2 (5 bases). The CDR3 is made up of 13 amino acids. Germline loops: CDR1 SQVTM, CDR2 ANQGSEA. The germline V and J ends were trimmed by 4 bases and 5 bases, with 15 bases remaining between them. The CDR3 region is CSVVILSGNEQYF. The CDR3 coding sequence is TGCAGCGTTGTCATCCTATCGGGAAACGAGCAGTACTTC.

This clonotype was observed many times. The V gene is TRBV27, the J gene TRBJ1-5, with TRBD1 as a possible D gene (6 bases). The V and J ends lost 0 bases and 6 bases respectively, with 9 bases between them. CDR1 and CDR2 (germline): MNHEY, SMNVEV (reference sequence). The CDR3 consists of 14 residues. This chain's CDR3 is CASSLSGGGQPQHF. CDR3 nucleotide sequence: TGTGCCAGCAGTTTATCAGGGGGAGGTCAGCCCCAGCATTTT.

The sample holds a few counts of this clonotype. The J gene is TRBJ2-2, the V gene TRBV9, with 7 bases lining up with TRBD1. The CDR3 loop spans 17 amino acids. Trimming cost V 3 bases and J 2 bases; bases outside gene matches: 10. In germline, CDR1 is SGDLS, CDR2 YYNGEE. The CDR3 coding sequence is TGTGCCAGCAGCGCCCCTTACAGGGGCGCTAACACCGGGGAGCTGTTTTTT. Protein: CASSAPYRGANTGELFF.